Given below is one TCR beta chain in context. These data are taken from a study of cytomegalovirus exposure and HLA in healthy donors. PCR employed 60 Vbeta and 13 Jbeta primers. The assay was immunoSEQ multiplex PCR, and TCRdb's table has in-frame clones only and misses some. Among some 100,000 clones listed, under 90% were seen once. Germline V gives CDR1 LGHNT, CDR2 FRNRAP. There are 15 residues in the CDR3. The V gene lost 7 bases and the J gene lost 4 bases, with 14 bases spanning the gap. The TCR originated in a woman aged 25 to 39 in good health and CMV-seronegative. The sample was PBMCs. This rearrangement joins TRBV12-5 to TRBJ2-6, with D hard to call. CDR3 coding DNA: TGTGCTAGTGCGTCAGCCTCAGCGGGGGCCAACGTCCTGACTTTC. Its translation is CASASASAGANVLTF.